This is a list of T cell receptor beta chains from one sample in a study of identical twins. Using its own MiXCR run on the 5' RACE reads, TCRdb lists one record per CDR3 protein. The data contain about 530,000 distinct CDR3 sequences, around 22% of them singletons. This same sample was also part of a study on yellow fever vaccine responses in identical twins.

Sample: CD4+ T cells sorted from blood. These receptor sequences come from a woman under 30 in good health. CDR3s include the opening cysteine and the closing phenylalanine or tryptophan. A D gene is named only where the DNA matches it firmly. Size is stated for part of the rows, as once, few or many counts, or as a class when the clone is expanded.

D gene: TRBD1; clone size: .; V gene: TRBV19; J gene: TRBJ1-2; CDR3 protein: CASSERTGGNYGYTF; CDR3 DNA: TGTGCCAGTAGTGAAAGGACAGGGGGCAACTATGGCTACACCTTC
D gene: TRBD2; clone size: .; V gene: TRBV3-1; J gene: TRBJ2-5; CDR3 protein: CASSLSGSSETQYF; CDR3 DNA: TGTGCCAGCAGCCTAAGCGGGAGTAGTGAGACCCAGTACTTC
D gene: .; clone size: few; V gene: TRBV29-1; J gene: TRBJ2-3; CDR3 protein: CSASRVTSDTQYF; CDR3 DNA: TGCAGCGCCTCCCGGGTAACTTCAGATACGCAGTATTTC
D gene: .; clone size: .; V gene: TRBV20-1; J gene: TRBJ1-5; CDR3 protein: CSAGGRLNQPQHF; CDR3 DNA: TGCAGTGCTGGCGGGCGGCTTAATCAGCCCCAGCATTTT
D gene: .; clone size: .; V gene: TRBV9; J gene: TRBJ2-2; CDR3 protein: CASSVGDRANTGELFF; CDR3 DNA: TGTGCCAGCAGCGTAGGCGACAGAGCGAACACCGGGGAGCTGTTTTTT
D gene: .; clone size: .; V gene: TRBV7-3; J gene: TRBJ2-2; CDR3 protein: CASSSRTVDTGELFF; CDR3 DNA: TGTGCCAGCAGCTCACGGACGGTCGACACCGGGGAGCTGTTTTTT
D gene: TRBD2; clone size: few; V gene: TRBV12-5; J gene: TRBJ2-1; CDR3 protein: CASGIGGLAKSSYNEQFF; CDR3 DNA: TGTGCTAGTGGTATAGGGGGACTAGCGAAGAGCTCCTACAATGAGCAGTTCTTC
D gene: .; clone size: .; V gene: TRBV18; J gene: TRBJ1-1; CDR3 protein: CASFRGSNTEAFF; CDR3 DNA: TGTGCCAGCTTCCGGGGATCGAACACTGAAGCTTTCTTT
D gene: .; clone size: .; V gene: TRBV20-1; J gene: TRBJ1-6; CDR3 protein: CSARGRLSYNSPLHF; CDR3 DNA: TGCAGTGCTAGGGGACGACTCTCCTATAATTCACCCCTCCACTTT
D gene: TRBD1; clone size: few; V gene: TRBV10-1; J gene: TRBJ2-6; CDR3 protein: CASSRTTGAGANVLTF; CDR3 DNA: TGCGCCAGCAGTCGTACTACAGGGGCTGGGGCCAACGTCCTGACTTTC
D gene: TRBD2; clone size: .; V gene: TRBV27; J gene: TRBJ2-7; CDR3 protein: CASSFGGRREQYF; CDR3 DNA: TGTGCCAGCAGTTTCGGGGGGAGGAGGGAGCAGTACTTC
D gene: .; clone size: .; V gene: TRBV7-9; J gene: TRBJ1-1; CDR3 protein: CASQQTMNTEAFF; CDR3 DNA: TGTGCCAGCCAACAGACTATGAACACTGAAGCTTTCTTT
D gene: TRBD2; clone size: .; V gene: TRBV9; J gene: TRBJ2-1; CDR3 protein: CASSVSAGGYNEQFF; CDR3 DNA: TGTGCCAGCAGCGTAAGTGCGGGAGGGTACAATGAGCAGTTCTTC
D gene: .; clone size: .; V gene: TRBV28; J gene: TRBJ2-3; CDR3 protein: CASRNGGITDTQYF; CDR3 DNA: TGTGCCAGCAGGAACGGCGGGATCACAGATACGCAGTATTTT
D gene: .; clone size: few; V gene: TRBV10-1; J gene: TRBJ2-1; CDR3 protein: CASRKEGYNEQFF; CDR3 DNA: TGCGCCAGCCGAAAGGAAGGATACAATGAGCAGTTCTTC
D gene: TRBD1; clone size: .; V gene: TRBV4-1; J gene: TRBJ2-2; CDR3 protein: CASSKPGTVVGELFF; CDR3 DNA: TGCGCCAGCAGCAAACCCGGGACAGTGGTCGGGGAGCTGTTTTTT
D gene: .; clone size: many; V gene: TRBV12-3/TRBV12-4; J gene: TRBJ2-1; CDR3 protein: CASSLGILVGNEQFF; CDR3 DNA: TGTGCCAGCAGTTTAGGTATACTAGTAGGCAATGAGCAGTTCTTC
D gene: TRBD1; clone size: many; V gene: TRBV5-1; J gene: TRBJ1-1; CDR3 protein: CASSLTGDRTEAFF; CDR3 DNA: TGCGCCAGCAGCCTGACGGGGGACAGGACTGAAGCTTTCTTT
D gene: .; clone size: few; V gene: TRBV5-6; J gene: TRBJ1-2; CDR3 protein: CASSFDNSNYGYTF; CDR3 DNA: TGTGCCAGCAGCTTCGATAACTCTAACTATGGCTACACCTTC
D gene: .; clone size: few; V gene: TRBV2; J gene: TRBJ2-1; CDR3 protein: CASSRTTNSYNEQFF; CDR3 DNA: TGTGCCAGCAGTCGGACTACTAACTCCTACAATGAGCAGTTCTTC
D gene: TRBD2; clone size: few; V gene: TRBV2; J gene: TRBJ2-7; CDR3 protein: CASSEAQRGSTYEQYF; CDR3 DNA: TGTGCCAGCAGTGAAGCGCAGCGGGGATCAACCTACGAGCAGTACTTC
D gene: .; clone size: .; V gene: TRBV20-1; J gene: TRBJ2-7; CDR3 protein: CSASLPGAYEQYF; CDR3 DNA: TGCAGTGCTAGTCTTCCGGGAGCCTACGAGCAGTACTTC
D gene: TRBD2; clone size: few; V gene: TRBV12-3/TRBV12-4; J gene: TRBJ2-1; CDR3 protein: CASSNLAGGVYNEQFF; CDR3 DNA: TGTGCCAGCAGCAACCTAGCGGGAGGGGTGTACAATGAGCAGTTCTTC
D gene: TRBD1; clone size: many; V gene: TRBV5-5; J gene: TRBJ1-5; CDR3 protein: CASSLAATGSNQPQHF; CDR3 DNA: TGTGCCAGCAGCTTGGCGGCGACAGGGAGCAATCAGCCCCAGCATTTT
D gene: .; clone size: .; V gene: TRBV24-1; J gene: TRBJ2-2; CDR3 protein: CATSLFTGELFF; CDR3 DNA: TGTGCCACCAGCCTATTCACCGGGGAGCTGTTTTTT
D gene: TRBD2; clone size: .; V gene: TRBV12-3/TRBV12-4; J gene: TRBJ2-1; CDR3 protein: CASSLGRWGGEQFF; CDR3 DNA: TGTGCCAGCAGTTTAGGCCGTTGGGGAGGGGAGCAGTTCTTC
D gene: .; clone size: many; V gene: TRBV12-3/TRBV12-4; J gene: TRBJ2-6; CDR3 protein: CASTANSGANVLTF; CDR3 DNA: TGTGCCAGCACGGCAAACTCTGGGGCCAACGTCCTGACTTTC
D gene: TRBD1; clone size: few; V gene: TRBV28; J gene: TRBJ1-5; CDR3 protein: CASSFGQGEFSNQPQHF; CDR3 DNA: TGTGCCAGCAGTTTTGGGCAGGGGGAATTTAGCAATCAGCCCCAGCATTTT
D gene: .; clone size: few; V gene: TRBV27; J gene: TRBJ1-1; CDR3 protein: CASSSARNTEAFF; CDR3 DNA: TGTGCCAGCAGTTCGGCCAGGAACACTGAAGCTTTCTTT
D gene: .; clone size: few; V gene: TRBV10-3; J gene: TRBJ2-7; CDR3 protein: CAISFQESYEQYF; CDR3 DNA: TGTGCCATCAGTTTTCAGGAGTCCTACGAGCAGTACTTC
D gene: TRBD1; clone size: many; V gene: TRBV5-6; J gene: TRBJ2-5; CDR3 protein: CASSSDRAQETQYF; CDR3 DNA: TGTGCCAGCAGCTCCGACAGGGCCCAAGAGACCCAGTACTTC
D gene: TRBD1; clone size: few; V gene: TRBV12-3/TRBV12-4; J gene: TRBJ2-5; CDR3 protein: CASSWEQGETQYF; CDR3 DNA: TGTGCCAGCAGTTGGGAACAGGGGGAGACCCAGTACTTC
D gene: .; clone size: few; V gene: TRBV29-1; J gene: TRBJ1-1; CDR3 protein: CSVVGRDPERTEAFF; CDR3 DNA: TGCAGCGTTGTTGGTCGAGACCCGGAAAGGACTGAAGCTTTCTTT
D gene: .; clone size: .; V gene: TRBV4-1; J gene: TRBJ2-3; CDR3 protein: CASSQEATDTQYF; CDR3 DNA: TGCGCCAGCAGCCAAGAGGCGACAGATACGCAGTATTTT
D gene: .; clone size: .; V gene: TRBV11-2; J gene: TRBJ1-2; CDR3 protein: CASSTRTGETGRSTGYTF; CDR3 DNA: TGTGCCAGCAGCACTAGGACGGGTGAGACCGGCCGGTCAACGGGCTACACCTTC
D gene: TRBD1; clone size: .; V gene: TRBV11-2; J gene: TRBJ1-1; CDR3 protein: CASSSNRGGYTEAFF; CDR3 DNA: TGTGCCAGCAGCTCAAACAGGGGTGGGTACACTGAAGCTTTCTTT
D gene: .; clone size: .; V gene: TRBV6-1; J gene: TRBJ2-1; CDR3 protein: CASSERVRNNEQFF; CDR3 DNA: TGTGCCAGCAGTGAAAGAGTCAGGAACAATGAGCAGTTCTTC
D gene: .; clone size: .; V gene: TRBV28; J gene: TRBJ1-1; CDR3 protein: CASSFPAGARTEAFF; CDR3 DNA: TGTGCCAGCAGTTTCCCGGCAGGGGCCAGAACTGAAGCTTTCTTT